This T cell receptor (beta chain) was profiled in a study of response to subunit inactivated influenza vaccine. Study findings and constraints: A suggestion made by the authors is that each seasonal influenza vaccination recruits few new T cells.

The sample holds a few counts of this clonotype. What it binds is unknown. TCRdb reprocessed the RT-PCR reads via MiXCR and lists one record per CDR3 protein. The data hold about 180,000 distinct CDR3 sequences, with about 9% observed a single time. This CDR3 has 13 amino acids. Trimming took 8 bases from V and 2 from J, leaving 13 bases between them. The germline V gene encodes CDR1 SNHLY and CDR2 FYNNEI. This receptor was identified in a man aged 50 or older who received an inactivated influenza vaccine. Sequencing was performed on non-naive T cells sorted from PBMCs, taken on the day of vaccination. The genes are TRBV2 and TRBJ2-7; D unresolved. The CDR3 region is CASVTETPYEQYF. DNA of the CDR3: TGTGCCAGCGTTACTGAGACACCCTACGAGCAGTACTTC.